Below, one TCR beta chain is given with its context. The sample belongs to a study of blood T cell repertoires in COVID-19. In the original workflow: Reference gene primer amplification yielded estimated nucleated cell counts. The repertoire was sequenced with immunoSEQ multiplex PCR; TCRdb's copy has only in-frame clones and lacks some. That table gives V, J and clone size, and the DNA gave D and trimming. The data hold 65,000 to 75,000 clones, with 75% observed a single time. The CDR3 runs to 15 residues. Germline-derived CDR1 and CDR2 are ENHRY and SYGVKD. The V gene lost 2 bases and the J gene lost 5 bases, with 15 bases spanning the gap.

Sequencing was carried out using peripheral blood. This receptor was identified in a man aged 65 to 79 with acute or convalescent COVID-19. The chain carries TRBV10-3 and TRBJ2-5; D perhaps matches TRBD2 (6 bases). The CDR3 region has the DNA TGTGCCATCAGTGAGGGCCCCCAGACTAGGGAGACCCAGTACTTC. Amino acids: CAISEGPQTRETQYF.